Presented here are 31 T cell receptor beta chains from one specimen sequenced in a study of CD4+ T cells in melanoma. The repertoire was sequenced with immunoSEQ multiplex PCR; TCRdb's copy has only in-frame clones and lacks some. The sample has approximately 9,500 clones; about three quarters are singletons. Material for sequencing was cells from a culture (not recorded whether cultured in vitro). These receptor sequences come from a human donor with melanoma.

The chain joins TRBV19 to TRBJ1-6; D is possibly TRBD1 (6 bases). V was cut by 3 bases and J by 10 bases, with 10 bases left in between. Per the germline V gene, CDR1 is LNHDA and CDR2 is SQIVND (reference sequence). CDR3 length: 13 amino acids. The CDR3 is CASSINRESPLHF. As DNA, the CDR3 is TGTGCCAGTAGTATCAACAGGGAGTCACCCCTCCACTTT. Drawing the rest from reference TRBV19 and TRBJ1-6, the complete variable domain is DGGITQSPKYLFRKEGQNVTLSCEQNLNHDAMYWYRQDPGQGLRLIYYSQIVNDFQKGDIAEGYSVSREKKESFPLTVTSAQKNPTAFYLCASSINRESPLHFGNGTRLTVT.

In its sample, this clone was seen a few times. CDR3 residues: CAWEGDRYGYTF. For the CDR3, the DNA is TGTGCCTGGGAAGGGGATCGGTATGGCTACACCTTC. The chain is built from TRBV30 and TRBJ1-2; D may be TRBD1 (5 bases). V gave up 5 bases and J gave up 5 bases, with 12 bases separating them. The CDR3 totals 12 residues. Per the germline V gene, CDR1 is GTSNPN and CDR2 is SVGIG (reference sequence).

This clone was seen more than once but under ten times. This sequence joins TRBV9 and TRBJ1-1, with D possibly TRBD1 on 5 matching bases. The germline V gene has CDR1 SGDLS and CDR2 YYNGEE. The CDR3 totals 12 residues. Trimming cost V 3 bases and J 10 bases, with 13 bases left between them. CDR3 amino acids: CASSGDGGVAFF. As DNA, the CDR3 is TGTGCCAGCAGCGGGGATGGGGGTGTAGCTTTCTTT.

The V gene is TRBV2, the J gene TRBJ2-7; D perhaps matches TRBD1 (5 bases). Trimming took off 6 bases at V and 3 bases at J, with 9 bases between the two ends. The CDR3 runs 12 residues. The germline gives CDR1 SNHLY, CDR2 FYNNEI. CDR3: CASRDTIYEQYF. The CDR3 DNA sequence: TGTGCCAGCAGGGACACCATCTACGAGCAGTACTTC.

V is TRBV12-5 and J is TRBJ1-5; D gene uncertain. Trimming removed 1 base at V and 0 bases at J, with 7 bases between. Germline values: CDR1 LGHNT, CDR2 FRNRAP. This CDR3 is built from 15 residues. The CDR3, as DNA: TGTGCTAGTGGTTTGGGACAAGATAGCAATCAGCCCCAGCATTTT. This translates into CASGLGQDSNQPQHF.

This rearrangement joins TRBV6-5 to TRBJ1-3; D unresolved. The CDR3 contains 12 residues. The V end lost 8 bases, the J end lost 0 bases, and 5 bases lay between the germline ends. The germline CDR1 and CDR2 sequences are MNHEY and SVGAGI. CDR3 coding DNA: TGTGCCAGCGCCTCCTCTGGAAACACCATATATTTT. Amino acid sequence: CASASSGNTIYF.

This clone was seen a single time. The V gene is TRBV6-5, the J gene TRBJ1-1; D unclear. Germline loops: CDR1 MNHEY, CDR2 SVGAGI. Deletions cut 8 bases from V and 5 bases from J, with 9 bases between. The CDR3 loop spans 11 amino acids. CDR3 amino acids: CASGIKTEAFF. In DNA form, the CDR3 reads TGTGCCAGCGGAATCAAAACTGAAGCTTTCTTT.

The rearrangement links TRBV21-1 to TRBJ2-5; the D call TRBD1 from the table was never checked on the DNA. TRBV21-1 is an annotated pseudogene. The CDR3 is 15 amino acids. CDR3: CASSKEQGIGETQYF. CDR3 coding DNA: TGTGCCAGCAGCAAAGAGCAGGGAATCGGAGAGACCCAGTACTTC.

V is TRBV27 and J is TRBJ1-2; perhaps TRBD1 as D (5 bases). CDR1 is MNHEY and CDR2 is SMNVEV in the germline V gene (reference sequence). This CDR3 is 12 amino acids long. Trimming left V 3 bases short and J 6 bases short, with 8 bases between. This chain's CDR3 is CASSLTGHGYTF. As DNA, the CDR3 is TGTGCCAGCAGTTTGACGGGGCATGGCTACACCTTC.

This clone appeared a single time. The chain's CDR3 is CASSSGNTIYF. For the CDR3, the DNA is TGTGCCAGCAGCTCTGGAAACACCATATATTTT. V gene TRBV7-9 combines with J gene TRBJ1-3; D is ambiguous. V was trimmed by 4 bases and J by 2 bases, leaving 0 bases between them. There are 11 residues in the CDR3. Germline CDR1 SEHNR, CDR2 FQNEAQ (reference sequence).

Details on this clone: A read error may account for a junction end that differs from germline. The chain is built from TRBV19 and TRBJ2-4; D might be TRBD1 (5 bases). Germline-derived CDR1 and CDR2 are LNHDA and SQIVND (reference sequence). The CDR3 totals 15 residues. Written as DNA, the CDR3 is TGTGCCAGTAGTATAACGTCGACAGCCGAAAACATTCAGTACTTC. Encoded protein: CASSITSTAENIQYF.

V usage is TRBV29-1 and J usage is TRBJ1-1, with a tentative D call TRBD1 (6 bases). Between the trimmed V and J ends, which lost 6 bases and 5 bases, there was a span of 25 bases. The CDR3 runs to 16 residues. The germline V gene encodes CDR1 SQVTM and CDR2 ANQGSEA. For the CDR3, the DNA is TGCAGCGTGGCCCCGAGGCAGGGGTTAGGAGGGACTGAAGCTTTCTTT. Residues: CSVAPRQGLGGTEAFF.

V gene TRBV6-5 combines with J gene TRBJ2-5, with a possible D match to TRBD2 (6 bases). Trimming pared 6 bases from V and 7 bases from J, leaving 15 bases between. The germline V gene has CDR1 MNHEY and CDR2 SVGAGI. The length of the CDR3 is 13 residues. The CDR3 coding sequence is TGTGCCAGCAGACCCTGGGACTCGGGGACCCAGTACTTC. This codes for CASRPWDSGTQYF.

The rearrangement uses TRBV7-3 and TRBJ1-1; tentative D call: TRBD1 (6 bases). Germline lookup yields CDR1 SGHTA and CDR2 FQGTGA. CDR3 length: 15 amino acids. The ends were cut back, 3 bases at V and 4 bases at J, with 15 bases in the middle. The CDR3 DNA reads as TGTGCCAGCAGCTTGGGGGGACATCAGGGCACTGAAGCTTTCTTT. Amino acid sequence: CASSLGGHQGTEAFF.

The chain combines TRBV7-2 with TRBJ1-5; a possible D gene is TRBD1 (6 bases). V shed 2 bases and J shed 1 base, with 12 bases lying between them. CDR1 SGHTA and CDR2 FQGNSA come from the germline V gene. The CDR3 spans 16 residues. The CDR3 region has the DNA TGTGCCAGCAGCTTAAGGGGGGAGCTAAGCAATCAGCCCCAGCATTTT. Its protein product is CASSLRGELSNQPQHF.

The chain employs TRBV13 and TRBJ2-1; 9 bases are shared with TRBD2. The germline CDR1 and CDR2 sequences are PRHDT and FYEKMQ (reference sequence). V was clipped by 2 bases and J by 6 bases; unmatched bases: 5. The CDR3 sequence is 15 residues long. The CDR3 region is CASSLRTSAANEQFF. In nucleotides, the CDR3 is TGTGCCAGCAGCTTAAGGACTAGCGCCGCCAATGAGCAGTTCTTC.

This chain joins TRBV12-3 or TRBV12-4 and TRBJ2-1, with D possibly called TRBD1 or TRBD2 (5 bases each). V dropped 8 bases and J dropped 9 bases, with 17 bases sitting between them. This CDR3 comprises 13 residues. The CDR3: CASRPEGLGEQFF. The CDR3 DNA sequence: TGTGCCAGCCGCCCCGAGGGGTTAGGTGAGCAGTTCTTC.

This clone appeared a few times. The CDR3 sequence: CASSLVVPYEQYF. CDR3 in DNA: TGTGCCAGCAGCTTAGTAGTTCCCTACGAGCAGTACTTC. The chain employs TRBV7-2 and TRBJ2-7; D unclear. In germline, CDR1 is SGHTA, CDR2 FQGNSA. The CDR3 contains 13 residues. With 1 base removed from V and 2 bases from J, the gap between germline ends came to 6 bases.

The rearrangement links TRBV27 to TRBJ2-3, with TRBD2 matching 10 bases. Germline V gene lookup returns CDR1 MNHEY and CDR2 SMNVEV (reference sequence). This CDR3 comprises 18 residues. Germline trimming cut 1 base from V and 1 base from J; bases unmatched to any gene: 8. This CDR3 is CASSLYAFGTSGTDTQYF. The CDR3 coding sequence is TGTGCCAGCAGTTTATATGCTTTTGGGACTAGCGGCACAGATACGCAGTATTTT.

The chain joins TRBV19 to TRBJ2-2; D is perhaps TRBD2 (6 bases). This CDR3 has 12 amino acids. Trimming took 7 bases from V and 6 from J, leaving 9 bases between them. Germline V gives CDR1 LNHDA, CDR2 SQIVND (reference sequence). The DNA of the CDR3 is TGTGCCAGTATCGGGGGAGCCGGGGAGCTGTTTTTT. Encoded protein: CASIGGAGELFF.

This clone was detected a few times. This chain connects TRBV11-3 to TRBJ1-1; TRBD1 matches 7 bases. V lost 5 bases and J lost 1; bases outside the gene matches: 4. Germline V CDR1 and CDR2: SGHNT, YENEEA. The CDR3 consists of 14 residues. CDR3 sequence: CASSLQGGNTEAFF. CDR3 bases: TGTGCCAGCAGCCTCCAGGGGGGGAACACTGAAGCTTTCTTT.

This clone is a singleton in its sample. The rearrangement joins TRBV10-2 to TRBJ2-1, with TRBD2 matching 10 bases. There are 15 residues in the CDR3. Trimming cost V 8 bases and J 2 bases; bases outside gene matches: 6. Per the germline V gene, CDR1 is WSHSY and CDR2 is SAAADI. The CDR3 region has the DNA TGCGCCAGCCGGGAAGCGGGGGGGCCCTACAATGAGCAGTTCTTC. Its translation: CASREAGGPYNEQFF.

The J gene is TRBJ1-4, the V gene TRBV19, with TRBD1 matching over 8 bases. This CDR3 region has 17 residues. Germline values: CDR1 LNHDA, CDR2 SQIVND (reference sequence). The V and J ends lost 5 bases and 5 bases, in that order; junction bases with no gene match: 13. The CDR3 sequence is CASSLSVVGQGNEKLFF. In DNA form, the CDR3 reads TGTGCCAGTAGTTTGTCCGTTGTCGGACAGGGAAATGAAAAACTGTTTTTT. Based on the CDR3 plus reference TRBV19 and TRBJ1-4, the full variable domain is DGGITQSPKYLFRKEGQNVTLSCEQNLNHDAMYWYRQDPGQGLRLIYYSQIVNDFQKGDIAEGYSVSREKKESFPLTVTSAQKNPTAFYLCASSLSVVGQGNEKLFFGSGTQLSVL.

The CDR3 DNA sequence: TGCGCCAGCAGCCCCGGGACAGCGAACACTGAAGCTTTCTTT. Translation: CASSPGTANTEAFF. The chain uses TRBV5-1 and TRBJ1-1, with TRBD1 identical over 7 bases. V gave up 4 bases and J gave up 1 base; unmatched junction bases: 4. Germline CDR1 reads SGHRS; CDR2 reads YFSETQ. The CDR3 has 14 residues.

The rearrangement joins TRBV18 to TRBJ2-2, with no clear D. The V end lost 0 bases, the J end lost 3 bases, and 8 bases lay between the germline ends. The CDR3 has 15 amino acids. CDR1 is KGHSH, CDR2 LQKENI, per germline. The CDR3: CASSPPNSDTGELFF. CDR3 in DNA: TGTGCCAGCTCACCACCCAACAGCGACACCGGGGAGCTGTTTTTT. The variable domain in full, with the rest retrieved from reference TRBV18 and TRBJ2-2, is NAGVMQNPRHLVRRRGQEARLRCSPMKGHSHVYWYRQLPEEGLKFMVYLQKENIIDESGMPKERFSAEFPKEGPSILRIQQVVRGDSAAYFCASSPPNSDTGELFFGEGSRLTVL.

The CDR3 DNA sequence: TGTGCCAGCAGGAAGCCCGGGACGAACACTGAAGCTTTCTTT. Protein product: CASRKPGTNTEAFF. V gene TRBV11-2 combines with J gene TRBJ1-1, with D perhaps TRBD1 (5 bases). Germline lookup yields CDR1 SGHAT and CDR2 FQNNGV. The CDR3 runs 14 residues. Trimming removed 6 bases at V and 1 base at J, with 12 bases between.

The chain has TRBV6-6 and TRBJ1-5, with TRBD1 as a possible D gene (6 bases). From germline, CDR1 is MNHNY and CDR2 SVGAGI (reference sequence). Between the trimmed V and J ends, which lost 1 base and 5 bases, there was a span of 12 bases. CDR3 length: 15 amino acids. The CDR3 loop reads CASSYYLQGDQPQHF. The CDR3, as DNA: TGTGCCAGCAGTTACTATTTACAGGGAGATCAGCCCCAGCATTTT.

This chain uses TRBV5-1 with TRBJ1-5; D is ambiguous. With 4 bases removed from V and 5 bases from J, the gap between germline ends came to 13 bases. This CDR3 contains 14 residues. Germline assignment: CDR1 SGHRS and CDR2 YFSETQ. CDR3 nucleotides: TGCGCCAGCAGCCCAGACTGGGAATATCAGCCCCAGCATTTT. This encodes CASSPDWEYQPQHF.

The chain carries TRBV5-1 and TRBJ2-1; TRBD2 might be the D (5 bases). This CDR3 has 15 residues. CDR1 and CDR2 from the germline V gene are SGHRS and YFSETQ. With 2 bases removed from V and 7 bases from J, the gap between germline ends came to 16 bases. CDR3 coding DNA: TGCGCCAGCAGCTTCGGTGGCCTAGCAGGAAATGAGCAGTTCTTC. It encodes CASSFGGLAGNEQFF.

This clone appeared once. The chain joins TRBV7-8 to TRBJ1-2, with D tentatively TRBD1 (5 bases). The CDR3 is 16 amino acids. The V and J ends lost 1 base and 3 bases respectively, with 15 bases between them. CDR1 SGHVS and CDR2 FQNEAQ come from the germline V gene. The CDR3 nucleotides read TGTGCCAGCAGCTTAGGAAAATGGGGGGGAGACTATGGCTACACCTTC. Protein sequence: CASSLGKWGGDYGYTF.

The J gene is TRBJ1-4, the V gene TRBV5-8; TRBD1 might be the D (6 bases). V lost 3 bases to trimming and J lost 8 bases, with 20 bases between them. The CDR3 extends over 16 amino acids. Germline V gene lookup returns CDR1 SGHTS and CDR2 YDEGEE. The DNA for the CDR3 is TGTGCCAGCAGCTCCCCACCGCGGGGGGCGAGAGAAAAACTGTTTTTT. Amino acid sequence: CASSSPPRGAREKLFF.